Detailed here is one T cell receptor (beta chain). What it recognizes is unknown. It was with 60 Vbeta and 13 Jbeta primers that the PCR ran. Some clones are missing from TCRdb's copy, which holds only in-frame ones; the method was immunoSEQ multiplex PCR. The sample has around 84,000 clones; the top ten hold approximately 4.2%. This record belongs to a study of cytomegalovirus exposure and HLA in healthy donors. The J segment lost 4 bases and the V segment lost 1 base, leaving 4 bases of the junction unmatched. Germline CDR1 LGHNA, CDR2 YSLEER. The CDR3 consists of 15 residues. Study-level results: Reported performance of the classifier showed diagnosis of cytomegalovirus status with high specificity and sensitivity. In a later analysis, at a false discovery rate of 0.05, approximately 15,000 TCR beta sequences matched HLA alleles. Certain sequence variants were highly shared and formed a cluster, and this cluster was likely a sequencing artifact.

The receptor's source is a man in his thirties or forties in good health and CMV-seronegative. Source material: PBMCs. The chain couples TRBV4-3 to TRBJ2-7, with TRBD1 identical over 10 bases. The CDR3 DNA is TGCGCCAGCAGCCAAGTCGACAGGGGGCCATACGAGCAGTACTTC. Translating it yields CASSQVDRGPYEQYF.